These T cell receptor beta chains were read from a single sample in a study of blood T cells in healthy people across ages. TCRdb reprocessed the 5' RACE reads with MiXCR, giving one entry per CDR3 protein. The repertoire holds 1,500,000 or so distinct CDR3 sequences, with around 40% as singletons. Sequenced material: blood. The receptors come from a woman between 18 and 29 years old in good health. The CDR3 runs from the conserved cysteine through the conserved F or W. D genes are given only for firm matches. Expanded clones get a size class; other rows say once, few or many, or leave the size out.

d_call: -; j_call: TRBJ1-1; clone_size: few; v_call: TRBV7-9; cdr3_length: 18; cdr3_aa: CASSLAGVRDKFNTEAFF; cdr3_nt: TGTGCCAGCAGCTTAGCGGGAGTCCGGGACAAATTTAACACTGAAGCTTTCTTT
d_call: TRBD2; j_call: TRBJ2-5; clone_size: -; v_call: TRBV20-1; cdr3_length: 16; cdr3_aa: CSAKGTSGGLGETQYF; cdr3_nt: TGCAGTGCTAAGGGCACTAGCGGGGGACTGGGAGAGACCCAGTACTTC
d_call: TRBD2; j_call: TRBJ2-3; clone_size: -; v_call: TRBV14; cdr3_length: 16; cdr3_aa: CASSPRTSGALGTQYF; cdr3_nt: TGTGCCAGCAGCCCCCGGACTAGCGGAGCCCTGGGTACGCAGTATTTT
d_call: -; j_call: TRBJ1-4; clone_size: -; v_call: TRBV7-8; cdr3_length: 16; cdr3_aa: CASSLEIGHFNEKLFF; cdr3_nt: TGTGCCAGCAGCTTAGAAATTGGACACTTCAATGAAAAACTGTTTTTT
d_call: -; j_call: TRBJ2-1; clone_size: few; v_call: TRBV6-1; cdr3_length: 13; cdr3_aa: CASSELAHNEQFF; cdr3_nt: TGTGCCAGCAGTGAACTAGCGCACAATGAGCAGTTCTTC
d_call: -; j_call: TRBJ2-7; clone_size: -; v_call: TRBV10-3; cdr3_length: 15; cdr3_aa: CAISEPSSKGNEQYF; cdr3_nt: TGTGCCATCAGTGAGCCATCTAGCAAGGGTAACGAGCAGTACTTC
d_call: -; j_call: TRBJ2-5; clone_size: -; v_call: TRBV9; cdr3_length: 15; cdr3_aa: CASSVDRGTPETQYF; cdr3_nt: TGTGCCAGCAGCGTAGATCGCGGGACTCCAGAGACCCAGTACTTC
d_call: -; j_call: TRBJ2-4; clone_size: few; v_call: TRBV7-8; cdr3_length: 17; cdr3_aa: CASSSIRVNGPKNIQYF; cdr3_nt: TGTGCCAGCAGCTCGATACGAGTAAACGGACCCAAAAACATTCAGTACTTC
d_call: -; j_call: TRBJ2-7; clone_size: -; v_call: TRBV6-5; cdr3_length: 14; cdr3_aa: CASSYGGNYNEQYF; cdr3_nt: TGTGCCAGCAGTTATGGGGGAAACTACAATGAGCAGTACTTC
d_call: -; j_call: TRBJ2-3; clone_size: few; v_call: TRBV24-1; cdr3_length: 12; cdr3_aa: CATSDSPDTQYF; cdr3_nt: TGTGCCACCAGTGATAGCCCGGATACGCAGTATTTT
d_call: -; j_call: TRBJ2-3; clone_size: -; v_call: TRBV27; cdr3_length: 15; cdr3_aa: CASSARPKSTDTQYF; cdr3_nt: TGTGCCAGCAGTGCCAGACCGAAAAGCACAGATACGCAGTATTTT
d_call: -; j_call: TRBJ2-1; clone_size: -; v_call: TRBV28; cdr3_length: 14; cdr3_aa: CANDRDWVNNEQFF; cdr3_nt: TGTGCCAACGACCGGGACTGGGTAAACAATGAGCAGTTCTTC
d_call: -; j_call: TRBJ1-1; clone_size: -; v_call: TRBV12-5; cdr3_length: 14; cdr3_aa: CASGLVPLNTEAFF; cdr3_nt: TGTGCTAGTGGTTTGGTACCCCTGAACACTGAAGCTTTCTTT
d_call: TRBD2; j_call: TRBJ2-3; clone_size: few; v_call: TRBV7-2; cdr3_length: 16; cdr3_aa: CASSLEGRGASDTQYF; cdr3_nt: TGTGCCAGCAGCTTAGAAGGGCGGGGGGCCTCAGATACGCAGTATTTT
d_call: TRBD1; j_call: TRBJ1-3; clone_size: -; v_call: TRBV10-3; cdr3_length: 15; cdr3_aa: CAIRPQGKSGNTIYF; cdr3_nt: TGTGCCATCAGACCACAGGGGAAGTCTGGAAACACCATATATTTT
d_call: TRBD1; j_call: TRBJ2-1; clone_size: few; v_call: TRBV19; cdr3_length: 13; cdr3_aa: CASSMPGGNEQFF; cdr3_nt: TGTGCCAGTAGTATGCCAGGGGGCAATGAGCAGTTCTTC
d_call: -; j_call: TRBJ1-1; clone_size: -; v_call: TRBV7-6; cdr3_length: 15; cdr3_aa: CASSPRGILGTEAFF; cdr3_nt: TGTGCCAGCAGCCCCCGGGGGATCTTGGGGACTGAAGCTTTCTTT
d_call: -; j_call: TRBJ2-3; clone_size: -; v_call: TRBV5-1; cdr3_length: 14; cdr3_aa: CASSSLPSADTQYF; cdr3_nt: TGCGCCAGCAGCAGCCTCCCTAGCGCAGATACGCAGTATTTT
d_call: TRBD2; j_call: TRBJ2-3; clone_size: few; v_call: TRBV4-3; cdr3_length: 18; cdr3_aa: CASSQVALGGGELDTQYF; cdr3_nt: TGCGCCAGCAGCCAAGTGGCCCTCGGCGGGGGAGAGTTAGATACGCAGTATTTT
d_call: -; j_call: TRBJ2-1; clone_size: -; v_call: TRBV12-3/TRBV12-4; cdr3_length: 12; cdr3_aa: CASSLGGTDSFF; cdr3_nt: TGTGCCAGCAGTCTGGGGGGCACGGACTCGTTCTTC
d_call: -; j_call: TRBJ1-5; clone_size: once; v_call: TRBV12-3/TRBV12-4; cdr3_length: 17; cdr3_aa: CASSSRDGESRRQPQHF; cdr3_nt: TGTGCCAGCAGCTCAAGAGACGGTGAGTCCAGGCGTCAGCCCCAGCATTTT
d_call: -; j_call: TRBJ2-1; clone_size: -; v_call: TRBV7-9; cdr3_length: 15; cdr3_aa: CASSLTYSAGNEQFF; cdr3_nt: TGTGCCAGCAGCTTAACTTATAGCGCAGGGAATGAGCAGTTCTTC
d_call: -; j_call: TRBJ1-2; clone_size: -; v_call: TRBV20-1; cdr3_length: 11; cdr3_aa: CSASFTYGYTF; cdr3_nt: TGCAGTGCTAGTTTTACATATGGCTACACCTTC
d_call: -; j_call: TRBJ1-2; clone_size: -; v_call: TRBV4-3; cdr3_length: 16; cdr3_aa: CAGSQDLFGPNYGYTF; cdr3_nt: TGCGCCGGCAGCCAAGATCTTTTCGGGCCAAACTATGGCTACACCTTC
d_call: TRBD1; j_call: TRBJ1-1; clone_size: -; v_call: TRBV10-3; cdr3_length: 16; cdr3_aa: CAISELPGQMNTEAFF; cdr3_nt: TGTGCCATCAGTGAGCTTCCGGGACAGATGAACACTGAAGCTTTCTTT
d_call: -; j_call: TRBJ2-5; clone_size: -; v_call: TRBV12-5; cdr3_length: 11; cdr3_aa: CASGAQETQYF; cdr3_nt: TGTGCTAGTGGGGCTCAGGAGACCCAGTACTTC
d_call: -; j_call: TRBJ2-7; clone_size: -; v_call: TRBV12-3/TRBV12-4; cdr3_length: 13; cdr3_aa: CASSFRQLYEQYF; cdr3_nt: TGTGCCAGCAGTTTCCGACAGCTCTACGAGCAGTACTTC
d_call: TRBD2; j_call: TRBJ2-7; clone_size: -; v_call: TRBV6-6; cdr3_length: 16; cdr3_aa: CASSYLGLAGSYEQYF; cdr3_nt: TGTGCCAGCAGTTACCTCGGACTAGCGGGGAGTTACGAGCAGTACTTC
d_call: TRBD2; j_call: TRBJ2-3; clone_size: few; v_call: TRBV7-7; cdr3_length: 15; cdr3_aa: CASSLAPGRADTQYF; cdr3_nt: TGTGCTAGCAGCTTAGCGCCCGGGAGGGCAGATACGCAGTATTTT
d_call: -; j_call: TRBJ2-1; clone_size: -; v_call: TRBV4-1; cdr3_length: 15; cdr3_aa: CASSQIGGTYNEQFF; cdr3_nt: TGCGCCAGCAGCCAAATCGGGGGAACATACAATGAGCAGTTCTTC
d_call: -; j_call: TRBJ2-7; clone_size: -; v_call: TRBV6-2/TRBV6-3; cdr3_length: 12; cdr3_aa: CAGGWQRYEQYF; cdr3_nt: TGTGCCGGCGGGTGGCAGCGCTACGAGCAGTACTTC
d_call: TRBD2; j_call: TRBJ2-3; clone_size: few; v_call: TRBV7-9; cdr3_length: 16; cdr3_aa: CASSFQTSLFADTQYF; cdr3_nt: TGTGCCAGCAGCTTCCAGACTAGCTTGTTCGCAGATACGCAGTATTTT
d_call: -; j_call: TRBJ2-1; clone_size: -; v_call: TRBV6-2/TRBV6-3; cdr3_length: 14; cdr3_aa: CASSYRDAYNEQFF; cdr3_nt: TGTGCCAGCAGTTACCGGGACGCCTACAATGAGCAGTTCTTC
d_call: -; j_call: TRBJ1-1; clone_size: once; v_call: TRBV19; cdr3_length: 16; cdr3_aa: CASSILGARGVAEAFF; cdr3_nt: TGTGCCAGTAGTATCCTGGGTGCCAGGGGAGTTGCTGAAGCTTTCTTT
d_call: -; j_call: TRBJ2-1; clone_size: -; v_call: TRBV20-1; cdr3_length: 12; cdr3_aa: CSAISTYNEQFF; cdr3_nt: TGCAGTGCTATATCAACCTACAATGAGCAGTTCTTC
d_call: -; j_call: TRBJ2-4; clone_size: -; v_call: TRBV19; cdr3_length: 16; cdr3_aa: CASSPTRQKAKNIQYF; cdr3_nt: TGTGCCAGTAGTCCCACTCGACAAAAAGCCAAAAACATTCAGTACTTC
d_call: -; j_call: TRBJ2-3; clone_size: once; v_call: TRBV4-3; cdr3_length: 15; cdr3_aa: CASSQDGQQKDTQYF; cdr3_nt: TGCGCCAGCAGCCAAGATGGACAGCAGAAAGATACGCAGTATTTT
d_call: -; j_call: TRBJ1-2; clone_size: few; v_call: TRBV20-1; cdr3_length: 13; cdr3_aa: CSAAAAANYGYTF; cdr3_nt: TGCAGTGCTGCGGCCGCAGCTAACTATGGCTACACCTTC
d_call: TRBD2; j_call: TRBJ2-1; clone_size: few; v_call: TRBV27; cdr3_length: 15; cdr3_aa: CASSFVSGVYNEQFF; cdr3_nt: TGTGCCAGCAGTTTTGTTAGCGGGGTTTACAATGAGCAGTTCTTC
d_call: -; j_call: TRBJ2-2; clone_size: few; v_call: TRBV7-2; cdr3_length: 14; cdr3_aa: CASSFSPSRGELFF; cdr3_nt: TGTGCCAGCAGCTTTTCCCCGTCCCGCGGGGAGCTGTTTTTT
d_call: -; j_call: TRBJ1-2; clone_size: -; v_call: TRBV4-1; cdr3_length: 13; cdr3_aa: CASSPKALYGYTF; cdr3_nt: TGCGCCAGCAGCCCAAAGGCACTTTATGGCTACACCTTC
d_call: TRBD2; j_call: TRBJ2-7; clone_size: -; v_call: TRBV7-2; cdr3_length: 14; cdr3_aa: CASSLGRLAHEQYF; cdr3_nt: TGTGCCAGCAGCTTAGGAAGACTAGCGCACGAGCAGTACTTC
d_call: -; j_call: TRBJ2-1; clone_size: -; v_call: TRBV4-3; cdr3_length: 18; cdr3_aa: CASSQVKAGRHSYNEQFF; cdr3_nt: TGCGCCAGCAGCCAGGTTAAAGCCGGACGACACTCCTACAATGAGCAGTTCTTC
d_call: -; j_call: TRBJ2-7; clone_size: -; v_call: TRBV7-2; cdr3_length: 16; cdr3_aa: CASSLPPWETYNEQYF; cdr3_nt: TGTGCCAGCAGCTTACCCCCCTGGGAAACCTACAATGAGCAGTACTTC
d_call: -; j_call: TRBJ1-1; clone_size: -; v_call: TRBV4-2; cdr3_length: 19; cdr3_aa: CASSQGMSLRAIRNTEAFF; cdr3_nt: TGTGCCAGCAGCCAAGGAATGTCTTTAAGGGCTATCAGGAACACTGAAGCTTTCTTT
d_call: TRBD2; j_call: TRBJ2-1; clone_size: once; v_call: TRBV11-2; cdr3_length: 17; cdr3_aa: CASSLDRASGPSDEQFF; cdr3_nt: TGTGCCAGCAGCTTAGATCGGGCTAGCGGCCCTTCAGATGAGCAGTTCTTC
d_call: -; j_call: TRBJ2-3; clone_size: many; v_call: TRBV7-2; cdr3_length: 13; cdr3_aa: CASSLGSQDTQYF; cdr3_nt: TGTGCCAGCAGCTTAGGGTCGCAGGATACGCAGTATTTT
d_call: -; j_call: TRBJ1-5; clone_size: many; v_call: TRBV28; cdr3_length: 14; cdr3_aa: CASTKKGHNQPQHF; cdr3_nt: TGTGCCAGCACTAAAAAGGGCCACAATCAGCCCCAGCATTTT
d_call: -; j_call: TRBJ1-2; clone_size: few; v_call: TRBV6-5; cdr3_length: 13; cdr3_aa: CASRIKGGYGYTF; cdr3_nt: TGTGCCAGCAGGATCAAGGGGGGCTATGGCTACACCTTC
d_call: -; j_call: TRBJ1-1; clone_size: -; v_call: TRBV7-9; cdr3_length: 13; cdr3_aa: CASEDNRGTEAFF; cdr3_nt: TGTGCCAGCGAGGACAATCGGGGCACTGAAGCTTTCTTT
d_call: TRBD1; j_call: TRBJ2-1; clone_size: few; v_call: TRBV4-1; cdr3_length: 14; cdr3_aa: CASRGTGTYNEQFF; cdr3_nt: TGCGCCAGCAGGGGGACAGGGACCTACAATGAGCAGTTCTTC
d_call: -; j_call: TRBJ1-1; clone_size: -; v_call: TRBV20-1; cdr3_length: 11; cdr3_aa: CSPYGNTEAFF; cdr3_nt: TGCAGCCCTTACGGGAACACTGAAGCTTTCTTT
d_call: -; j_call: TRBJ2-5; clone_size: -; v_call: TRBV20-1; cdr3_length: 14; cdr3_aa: CSAYPGNPHNEQYF; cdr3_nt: TGCAGTGCTTACCCCGGGAACCCTCACAATGAGCAGTACTTC
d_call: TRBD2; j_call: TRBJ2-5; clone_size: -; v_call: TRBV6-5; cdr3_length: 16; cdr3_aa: CASRKSGGGFQETQYF; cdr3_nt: TGTGCCAGCAGAAAAAGCGGGGGGGGTTTCCAAGAGACCCAGTACTTC